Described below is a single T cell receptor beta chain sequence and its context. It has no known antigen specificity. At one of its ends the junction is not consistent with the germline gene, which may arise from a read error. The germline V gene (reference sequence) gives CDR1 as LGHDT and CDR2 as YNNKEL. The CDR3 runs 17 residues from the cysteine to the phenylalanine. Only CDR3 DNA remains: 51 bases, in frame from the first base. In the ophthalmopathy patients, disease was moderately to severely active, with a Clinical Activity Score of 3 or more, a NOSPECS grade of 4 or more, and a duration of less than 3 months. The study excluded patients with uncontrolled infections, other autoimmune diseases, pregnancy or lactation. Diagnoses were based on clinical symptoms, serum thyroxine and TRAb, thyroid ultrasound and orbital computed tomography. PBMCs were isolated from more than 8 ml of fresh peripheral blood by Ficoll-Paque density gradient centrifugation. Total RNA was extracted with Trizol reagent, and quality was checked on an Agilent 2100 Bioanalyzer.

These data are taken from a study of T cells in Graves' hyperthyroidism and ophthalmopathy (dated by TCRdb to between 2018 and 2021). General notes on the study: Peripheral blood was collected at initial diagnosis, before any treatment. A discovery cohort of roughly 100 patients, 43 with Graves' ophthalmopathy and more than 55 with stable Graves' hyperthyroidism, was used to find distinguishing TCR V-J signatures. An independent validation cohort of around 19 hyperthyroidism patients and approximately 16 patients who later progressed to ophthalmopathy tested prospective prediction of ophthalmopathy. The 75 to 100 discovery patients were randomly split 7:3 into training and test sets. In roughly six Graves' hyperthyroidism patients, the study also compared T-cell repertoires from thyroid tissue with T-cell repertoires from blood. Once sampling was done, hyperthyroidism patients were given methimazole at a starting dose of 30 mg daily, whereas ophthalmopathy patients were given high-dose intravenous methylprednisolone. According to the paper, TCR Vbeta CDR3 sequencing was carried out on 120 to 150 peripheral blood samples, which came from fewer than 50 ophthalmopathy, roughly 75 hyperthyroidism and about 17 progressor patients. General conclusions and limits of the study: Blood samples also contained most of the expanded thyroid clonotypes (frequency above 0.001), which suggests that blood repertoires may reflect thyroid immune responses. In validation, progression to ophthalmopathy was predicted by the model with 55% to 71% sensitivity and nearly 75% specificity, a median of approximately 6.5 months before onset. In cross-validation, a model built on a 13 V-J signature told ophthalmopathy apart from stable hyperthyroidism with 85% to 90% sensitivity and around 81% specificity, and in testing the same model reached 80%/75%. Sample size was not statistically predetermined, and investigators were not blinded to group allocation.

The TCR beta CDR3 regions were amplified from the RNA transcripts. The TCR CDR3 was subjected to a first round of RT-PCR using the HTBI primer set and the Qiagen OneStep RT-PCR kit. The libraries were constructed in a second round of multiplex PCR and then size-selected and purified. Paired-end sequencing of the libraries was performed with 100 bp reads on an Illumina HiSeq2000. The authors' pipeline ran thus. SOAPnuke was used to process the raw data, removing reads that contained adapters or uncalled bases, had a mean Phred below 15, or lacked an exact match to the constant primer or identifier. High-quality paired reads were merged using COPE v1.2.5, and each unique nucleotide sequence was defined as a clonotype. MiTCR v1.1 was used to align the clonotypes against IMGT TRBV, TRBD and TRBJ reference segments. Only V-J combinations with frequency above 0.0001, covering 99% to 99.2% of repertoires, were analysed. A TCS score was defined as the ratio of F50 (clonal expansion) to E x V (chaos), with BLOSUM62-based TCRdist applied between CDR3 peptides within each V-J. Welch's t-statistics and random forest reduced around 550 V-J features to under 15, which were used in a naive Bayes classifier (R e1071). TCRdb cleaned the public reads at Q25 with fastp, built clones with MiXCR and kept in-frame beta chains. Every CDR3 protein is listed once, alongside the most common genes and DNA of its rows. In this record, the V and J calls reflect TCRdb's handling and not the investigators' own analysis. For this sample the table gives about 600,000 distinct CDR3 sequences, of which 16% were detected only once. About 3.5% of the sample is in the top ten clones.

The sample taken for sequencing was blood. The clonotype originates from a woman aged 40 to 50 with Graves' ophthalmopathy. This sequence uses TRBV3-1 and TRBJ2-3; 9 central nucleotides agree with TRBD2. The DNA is TGTGCCAGCGGCCATTCTCGTCTAGCGGGGACCACAGATACGCAGTATTTT. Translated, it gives CASGHSRLAGTTDTQYF.